Presented here are 30 T cell receptor beta chains from one specimen sequenced in a study of patients and donors after allogeneic stem cell transplantation. One entry per CDR3 protein, called by TCRdb with MiXCR from the RT-PCR reads. The sample lists roughly 230,000 distinct CDR3 sequences; roughly 14% were seen once. What was sequenced was blood, either unsorted or a sorted T cell fraction (not recorded which). The receptor source for this set is a human donor who was either an allogeneic HSCT recipient or a stem cell or donor lymphocyte infusion donor (not recorded which). It is not recorded whose cells these are; they may come from a transplant donor.

This clonotype was picked up a small number of times. The chain carries TRBV6-5 and TRBJ1-5; D perhaps matches TRBD1 (5 bases). V was clipped by 4 bases and J by 0 bases, with 7 bases between them. The CDR3 totals 14 residues. Germline CDR1 reads MNHEY; CDR2 reads SVGAGI. CDR3: CASSSGDSNQPQHF. CDR3 nucleotides: TGTGCCAGCAGTTCGGGGGATAGCAATCAGCCCCAGCATTTT.

This clonotype was recorded a few times. V usage is TRBV5-1 and J usage is TRBJ2-3; a possible D gene is TRBD1 (6 bases). The CDR3 runs 15 residues. Trimming shortened V by 0 bases and J by 2 bases, and 10 bases separated the two germline ends. Germline assignment: CDR1 SGHRS and CDR2 YFSETQ. The CDR3 DNA reads TGCGCCAGCAGCTTGGATTCAGGGGCCACAGATACGCAGTATTTT. Amino acid sequence: CASSLDSGATDTQYF.

The chain combines TRBV27 with TRBJ2-7; D remains ambiguous. The V end was cut by 6 bases, the J end by 6 bases, with 12 bases between. Per germline, CDR1 MNHEY and CDR2 SMNVEV (reference sequence). The CDR3 covers 12 residues. CDR3 loop: CASRNGPSEQYF. The DNA of the CDR3 is TGTGCCAGCAGGAACGGCCCAAGCGAGCAGTACTTC.

A few counts support this clonotype. The chain has TRBV16 and TRBJ1-1; D gene unclear. The CDR3 is made up of 14 amino acids. V shed 1 base and J shed 2 bases, with 8 bases lying between them. CDR1 is KGHSY, CDR2 FQNENV, per germline. The CDR3 bases are TGTGCCAGCAGCCAATGGGGAGGTAACACTGAAGCTTTCTTT. This encodes CASSQWGGNTEAFF.

The chain employs TRBV20-1 and TRBJ1-1, with D unresolved. The V end lost 5 bases, the J end lost 4 bases, and 20 bases lay between the germline ends. CDR3 length: 15 amino acids. CDR1 is DFQATT and CDR2 is SNEGSKA in the germline V gene (reference sequence). This CDR3 is CSAERSRGMGTEAFF. The CDR3 DNA is TGCAGTGCTGAGAGGTCCCGGGGTATGGGCACTGAAGCTTTCTTT.

V and J are TRBV9 and TRBJ1-2; D perhaps matches TRBD1 (5 bases). The V end lost 2 bases, the J end lost 7 bases, and 15 bases lay between the germline ends. Germline CDR1 SGDLS, CDR2 YYNGEE. The CDR3 is made up of 14 amino acids. The CDR3 loop is CASSVRVQGSGYTF. The CDR3, as DNA: TGTGCCAGCAGCGTTAGAGTTCAGGGTTCTGGCTACACCTTC. The variable domain in full, completed from reference TRBV9 and TRBJ1-2, reads DSGVTQTPKHLITATGQRVTLRCSPRSGDLSVYWYQQSLDQGLQFLIQYYNGEERAKGNILERFSAQQFPDLHSELNLSSLELGDSALYFCASSVRVQGSGYTFGSGTRLTVV.

Here the CDR3 DNA reads TGCAGCGTTGAAGAGGAGGGACTAGCCGAGAGGGAGCAGTACTTC. Its protein product is CSVEEEGLAEREQYF. The chain has TRBV29-1 and TRBJ2-7; 9 bases are shared with TRBD2. Germline CDR1 SQVTM, CDR2 ANQGSEA. This CDR3 comprises 15 residues. V dropped 0 bases and J dropped 7; count of bases not matched to a gene: 10.

The genes are TRBV20-1 and TRBJ2-3; possible D gene TRBD1, 6 bases. The CDR3 covers 13 residues. Trimming left V 2 bases short and J 5 bases short, with 11 bases between. Germline values: CDR1 DFQATT, CDR2 SNEGSKA (reference sequence). DNA of the CDR3: TGCAGTGCTAGACAGGGGCCTGTAGATACGCAGTATTTT. Its protein is CSARQGPVDTQYF.

This clonotype was observed many times. The gene calls are TRBV4-2 and TRBJ1-6; D remains ambiguous. This CDR3 is 15 amino acids long. Trimming left V 4 bases short and J 8 bases short, with 15 bases between. The V gene's germline CDR1 is LGHNA and CDR2 YNFKEQ. CDR3 region: CASSREGRDYSPLHF. DNA of the CDR3: TGTGCCAGCAGCCGGGAAGGGAGGGATTATTCACCCCTCCACTTT.

This clonotype has a handful of counts. This chain links TRBV15 with TRBJ2-5; tentative D call: TRBD2 (5 bases). There are 13 residues in the CDR3. CDR1 is LNHNV, CDR2 YYDKDF, per germline (reference sequence). V was shortened by 6 bases and J by 5 bases, with 13 bases between the two germline ends. The CDR3 loop reads CATRGEGLETQYF. CDR3 nucleotide sequence: TGTGCCACCAGAGGTGAGGGTCTGGAGACCCAGTACTTC.

This rearrangement joins TRBV5-1 to TRBJ2-5; maybe TRBD2 (5 bases). V lost 0 bases to trimming and J lost 5 bases, with 11 bases between them. This CDR3 has 14 amino acids. Germline values: CDR1 SGHRS, CDR2 YFSETQ. CDR3 coding DNA: TGCGCCAGCAGCTTGGGCGGGCCTAGTGAGACCCAGTACTTC. It translates to CASSLGGPSETQYF.

This clonotype was counted ten times or more. The chain joins TRBV20-1 to TRBJ2-7; D is unresolved. This CDR3 has 14 amino acids. The germline gives CDR1 DFQATT, CDR2 SNEGSKA (reference sequence). V was pared by 1 base and J by 7 bases, with 17 bases between. The CDR3 reads CSARAALGYWEQYF. The CDR3 coding sequence is TGCAGTGCTAGAGCTGCCCTGGGGTATTGGGAGCAGTACTTC.

The chain carries TRBV3-1 and TRBJ2-5; D might be TRBD2 (7 bases). Germline CDR1 reads LGHDT; CDR2 reads YNNKEL (reference sequence). This CDR3 comprises 12 residues. The V and J ends lost 2 bases and 13 bases respectively, with 14 bases between them. The CDR3 region is CASSQLGGAGYF. CDR3 in DNA: TGTGCCAGCAGCCAATTAGGGGGGGCTGGGTACTTC.

At least ten counts were recorded for this clonotype. The genes are TRBV14 and TRBJ1-1; tentatively, D is TRBD1 (6 bases). This CDR3 contains 16 residues. V was shortened by 3 bases and J by 0 bases, with 14 bases between the two germline ends. Looked up from germline, CDR1 is SGHDN and CDR2 is FVKESK. CDR3 protein: CASSHRQELMNTEAFF. CDR3 DNA sequence: TGTGCCAGCAGCCATCGACAGGAGCTCATGAACACTGAAGCTTTCTTT.

The chain joins TRBV6-1 to TRBJ2-2; 9 nucleotides align to TRBD1. This CDR3 has 17 amino acids. Germline V gives CDR1 MNHNS, CDR2 SASEGT. Losses at the gene ends were 5 bases for V and 4 bases for J; bases not matched to a gene: 11. CDR3 nucleotides: TGTGCCAGCAGTACAACGGGGACAGGGTTTCGCACCGGGGAGCTGTTTTTT. This sequence encodes CASSTTGTGFRTGELFF.

This clonotype was observed a handful of times. The chain couples TRBV4-1 to TRBJ2-3; D gene uncertain. V was trimmed by 0 bases and J by 4 bases, leaving 14 bases between them. This CDR3 has 16 residues. Germline CDR1 MGHRA, CDR2 YSYEKL. CDR3 coding DNA: TGCGCCAGCAGCCAAGAACACAAATCCCTCCCAGATACGCAGTATTTT. It translates to CASSQEHKSLPDTQYF.

This clonotype was found a few times. The J gene is TRBJ1-6, the V gene TRBV2; maybe TRBD1 (6 bases). The germline CDR1 and CDR2 sequences are SNHLY and FYNNEI. This CDR3 spans 15 amino acids. The ends were cut back, 2 bases at V and 6 bases at J, with 11 bases in the middle. The CDR3 DNA reads TGTGCCAGCAGTGAACCCCCCAGGGGTAATTCACCCCTCCACTTT. Amino acid sequence: CASSEPPRGNSPLHF.

This clonotype has more than one count but fewer than ten. The chain links TRBV15 to TRBJ2-5, with 10 bases identical to TRBD2. CDR1 LNHNV and CDR2 YYDKDF come from the germline V gene (reference sequence). This CDR3 is built from 13 residues. J lost 4 bases, V lost 10 bases, and 6 bases had no gene match. Here the CDR3 DNA reads TGTGCCAGTCAGGCTAGCGGGAGAGAGACCCAGTACTTC. The encoded protein is CASQASGRETQYF.

The chain joins TRBV5-1 to TRBJ2-5, with TRBD2 as a possible D gene (7 bases). The V end lost 0 bases, the J end lost 5 bases, and 14 bases lay between the germline ends. From germline, CDR1 is SGHRS and CDR2 YFSETQ. This CDR3 spans 15 amino acids. The CDR3 is CASSLVPGGRETQYF. The CDR3 coding sequence is TGCGCCAGCAGCTTGGTACCGGGGGGCCGGGAGACCCAGTACTTC. Complete variable domain (other parts from reference TRBV5-1 and TRBJ2-5): KAGVTQTPRYLIKTRGQQVTLSCSPISGHRSVSWYQQTPGQGLQFLFEYFSETQRNKGNFPGRFSGRQFSNSRSEMNVSTLELGDSALYLCASSLVPGGRETQYFGPGTRLLVL.

This clonotype was found many times. This chain links TRBV7-3 with TRBJ2-3; D is ambiguous. The CDR3 length is 14 residues. Trimming shortened V by 1 base and J by 0 bases, and 5 bases separated the two germline ends. The germline V gene has CDR1 SGHTA and CDR2 FQGTGA. The CDR3 region is CASSLSGSTDTQYF. DNA of the CDR3: TGTGCCAGCAGCTTAAGCGGAAGCACAGATACGCAGTATTTT.

This clonotype was detected many times. This chain links TRBV25-1 with TRBJ1-5, with TRBD1 matching over 10 bases. CDR1 is MGHDK and CDR2 is SYGVNS in the germline V gene. The CDR3 spans 16 residues. V was clipped by 3 bases and J by 2 bases; unmatched bases: 4. The DNA of the CDR3 is TGTGCCAGCAGTGACGCCGGGACAGGGGGCAATCAGCCCCAGCATTTT. Translated, it gives CASSDAGTGGNQPQHF.

This chain connects TRBV11-2 to TRBJ2-7; D unclear. The germline CDR1 and CDR2 sequences are SGHAT and FQNNGV. Trimming removed 3 bases at V and 6 bases at J, with 6 bases between. The CDR3 spans 11 residues. CDR3 amino acids: CASSLFSEQYF. DNA for the CDR3: TGTGCCAGCAGCTTGTTCTCCGAGCAGTACTTC.

This clonotype was observed a handful of times. This sequence joins TRBV19 and TRBJ1-2, with D tentatively TRBD1 (5 bases). CDR1 is LNHDA and CDR2 is SQIVND in the germline V gene (reference sequence). CDR3 length: 16 residues. The V gene lost 3 bases and the J gene lost 6 bases, with 20 bases spanning the gap. CDR3 region: CASSIGGGGTLNGYTF. Here the CDR3 DNA reads TGTGCCAGTAGTATCGGGGGAGGCGGGACCTTGAATGGCTACACCTTC.

In this sample, this clonotype turned up a few times. The rearrangement uses TRBV5-1 and TRBJ1-4; 8 nucleotides agree with TRBD1. The CDR3 spans 17 residues. Germline-derived CDR1 and CDR2 are SGHRS and YFSETQ. With 1 base clipped from V and 5 bases from J, the junction kept 10 bases outside the gene matches. Written as DNA, the CDR3 is TGCGCCAGCAGCTTGACAGGACAGGGAGGGCCGAATGAAAAACTGTTTTTT. Translation: CASSLTGQGGPNEKLFF.

This clonotype was observed at least ten times. The chain links TRBV9 to TRBJ1-3, with TRBD1 identical over 7 bases. The V gene end was trimmed by 0 bases and the J gene end by 8 bases; junction bases not matched to a gene: 5. The V gene's germline CDR1 is SGDLS and CDR2 YYNGEE. This CDR3 region has 14 residues. In DNA, the CDR3 is TGTGCCAGCAGCGTAGGGGACAGTCTAGACACCATATATTTT. Its protein product is CASSVGDSLDTIYF.

This clonotype came up a few times. The V gene is TRBV27, the J gene TRBJ1-1; D gene uncertain. From germline, CDR1 is MNHEY and CDR2 SMNVEV (reference sequence). Trimming removed 5 bases from V and 5 bases from J, with 18 bases in between. This CDR3 region has 15 residues. CDR3 sequence: CASSPLSLGSTEAFF. Here the CDR3 DNA reads TGTGCCAGCAGTCCTCTTTCGCTTGGAAGTACTGAAGCTTTCTTT.

This clonotype has only a few counts. This rearrangement joins TRBV14 to TRBJ1-2; D gene unclear. V lost 4 bases, J lost 6 bases, and 12 bases lay in between. The CDR3 is 13 amino acids. Germline-derived CDR1 and CDR2 are SGHDN and FVKESK. The CDR3 nucleotides are TGTGCCAGCAGCCGAGACCTTGTGGATGGCTACACCTTC. This encodes CASSRDLVDGYTF.

V and J are TRBV2 and TRBJ2-3; no clear D gene. The ends were cut back, 7 bases at V and 2 bases at J, with 13 bases in the middle. Germline loops: CDR1 SNHLY, CDR2 FYNNEI. The CDR3 runs to 14 residues. CDR3 residues: CASTRGPSTDTQYF. For the CDR3, the DNA is TGTGCCAGCACGCGTGGGCCCTCCACAGATACGCAGTATTTT.

This clonotype was seen many times. The chain employs TRBV20-1 and TRBJ1-2; TRBD1 agrees at 7 bases. Germline V gives CDR1 DFQATT, CDR2 SNEGSKA (reference sequence). This CDR3 has 12 amino acids. The ends lost 0 bases at V and 7 bases at J; junction bases unmatched: 2. The CDR3, as DNA: TGCAGTGCTAGAGATCAGGGGGGTGGCTACACCTTC. Translated: CSARDQGGGYTF.

The chain is built from TRBV20-1 and TRBJ1-1; D not resolved. Germline V gene sequence: CDR1 DFQATT, CDR2 SNEGSKA (reference sequence). The CDR3 loop spans 11 amino acids. Trimming took off 6 bases at V and 3 bases at J, with 8 bases between the two ends. CDR3 DNA sequence: TGCAGTGCGCGACTATACACTGAAGCTTTCTTT. This encodes CSARLYTEAFF.